Presented here are 12 T cell receptor beta chains from one specimen sequenced in a study of blood T cell repertoires in COVID-19. This table comes from immunoSEQ multiplex PCR, and its TCRdb copy is limited to in-frame clones, with some not included. Of about 170,000 clones in the sample, around nine tenths were seen once. Sequenced sample: peripheral blood. All receptors come from a man aged 50-60 years who had recovered from COVID-19.

The chain couples TRBV9 to TRBJ2-3; unclear D gene. Germline V lookup: CDR1 SGDLS, CDR2 YYNGEE. CDR3 size: 15 residues. The V and J ends lost 1 base and 0 bases respectively, with 9 bases between them. CDR3 sequence reads: CASSVTVSSTDTQYF. CDR3 DNA sequence: TGTGCCAGCAGCGTAACAGTATCTAGCACAGATACGCAGTATTTT.

The chain carries TRBV15 and TRBJ2-7; 9 bases are shared with TRBD1. With V trimmed by 3 bases and J by 0 bases, 18 bases remained unmatched. The CDR3 runs 20 residues. The germline V gene encodes CDR1 LNHNV and CDR2 YYDKDF (reference sequence). The CDR3 sequence: CATSSISKMGQGWSSYEQYF. The CDR3 DNA reads TGTGCCACCAGCAGTATCTCAAAAATGGGACAGGGATGGAGCTCCTACGAGCAGTACTTC.

This clone was detected a few times. V usage is TRBV6-5 and J usage is TRBJ1-5; TRBD1 agrees at 10 bases. The CDR3 has 16 amino acids. With 2 bases clipped from V and 1 base from J, the junction kept 2 bases outside the gene matches. Germline CDR1 is MNHEY and CDR2 is SVGAGI. The CDR3 nucleotides read TGTGCCAGCAGTTACGGGGACAGGGGAAGCAATCAGCCCCAGCATTTT. Protein sequence: CASSYGDRGSNQPQHF.

The V and J genes are TRBV5-4 and TRBJ2-5; D gene uncertain. Trimming removed 0 bases from V and 1 base from J, with 7 bases in between. CDR3 size: 14 residues. Germline V gives CDR1 SGHNT, CDR2 YYREEE (reference sequence). In DNA, the CDR3 is TGTGCCAGCAGCTTGGGGCAGATCCAAGAGACCCAGTACTTC. The encoded protein is CASSLGQIQETQYF.

The genes are TRBV11-2 and TRBJ2-3, with 9 bases identical to TRBD2. The V segment lost 5 bases and the J segment 4 bases; nucleotides outside the gene matches: 13. This CDR3 comprises 17 residues. Germline values: CDR1 SGHAT, CDR2 FQNNGV. In DNA form, the CDR3 reads TGTGCCAGCAGCCCACCCTCTTTGGGACTAGCAGCAGATACGCAGTATTTT. Encoded protein: CASSPPSLGLAADTQYF.

The chain has TRBV27 and TRBJ1-4, with D possibly matching TRBD1 (6 bases). CDR1 is MNHEY and CDR2 is SMNVEV in the germline V gene (reference sequence). This CDR3 is built from 15 residues. The V and J ends lost 3 bases and 4 bases respectively, with 12 bases between them. DNA of the CDR3: TGTGCCAGCAGTTTCAGGGGCTTCGATAATGAAAAACTGTTTTTT. Its translation: CASSFRGFDNEKLFF.

V usage is TRBV21-1 and J usage is TRBJ2-1; whether TRBD1, the table's D call, matches the DNA was not checked. TRBV21-1 is a pseudogene. There are 16 residues in the CDR3. The CDR3 here is CASSPRRGGYYNEQFF. The CDR3 coding sequence is TGTGCCAGCAGTCCCCGACGAGGGGGCTACTACAATGAGCAGTTCTTC.

The chain recombines TRBV7-3 with TRBJ1-1, with D maybe TRBD1 (5 bases). CDR3 length equals 14 residues. Trimming left V 2 bases short and J 4 bases short, with 11 bases between. Germline values: CDR1 SGHTA, CDR2 FQGTGA. CDR3 bases: TGTGCCAGCAGCTTAGCGGGCGGGGGCACTGAAGCTTTCTTT. Residues: CASSLAGGGTEAFF.

Note on this clone: Other DNA sequences in the sample encode the same CDR3. The rearrangement links TRBV5-1 to TRBJ1-2; D might be TRBD1 (5 bases). Germline CDR1 SGHRS, CDR2 YFSETQ. This CDR3 region has 13 residues. Trimming removed 0 bases from V and 6 bases from J, with 9 bases in between. The CDR3 region has the DNA TGCGCCAGCAGCTTGGCAGGGAGGGATGGCTACACCTTC. Amino acid sequence: CASSLAGRDGYTF.

The CDR3 region has the DNA TGTGCCAGCAGGTATACAGGAAACTATGGCTACACCTTC. Protein sequence: CASRYTGNYGYTF. The chain carries TRBV28 and TRBJ1-2; TRBD1 might be the D (5 bases). Trimming removed 6 bases at V and 2 bases at J, with 10 bases between. CDR3 length: 13 amino acids. CDR1 and CDR2 (germline): MDHEN, SYDVKM.

DNA of the CDR3: TGTGCCAGCAGGGGACAGGGGGAGGGTGCTTTCTTT. Translation: CASRGQGEGAFF. The chain recombines TRBV2 with TRBJ1-1; 11 bases are a match to TRBD1. This CDR3 has 12 amino acids. The ends lost 6 bases at V and 11 bases at J; junction bases unmatched: 5. Germline lookup yields CDR1 SNHLY and CDR2 FYNNEI.

J is TRBJ2-5 and V is TRBV7-3; 7 bases line up with TRBD2. The ends lost 5 bases at V and 2 bases at J; junction bases unmatched: 14. CDR1 and CDR2 (germline): SGHTA, FQGTGA. CDR3 length: 17 residues. This CDR3 is CASSPTTGGAGQETQYF. The CDR3 nucleotides are TGTGCCAGCAGCCCCACGACGGGGGGAGCGGGGCAAGAGACCCAGTACTTC.